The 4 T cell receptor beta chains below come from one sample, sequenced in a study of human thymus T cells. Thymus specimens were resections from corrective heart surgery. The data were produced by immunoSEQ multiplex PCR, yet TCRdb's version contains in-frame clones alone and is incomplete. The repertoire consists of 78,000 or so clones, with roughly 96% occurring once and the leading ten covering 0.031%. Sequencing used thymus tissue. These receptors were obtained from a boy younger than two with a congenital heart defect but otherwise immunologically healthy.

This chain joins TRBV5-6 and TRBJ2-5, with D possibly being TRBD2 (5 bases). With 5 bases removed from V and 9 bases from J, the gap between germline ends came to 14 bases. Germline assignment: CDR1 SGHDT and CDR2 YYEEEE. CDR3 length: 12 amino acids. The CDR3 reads CASRRPRAAQYF. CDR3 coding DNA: TGTGCCAGCAGACGTCCGAGGGCGGCCCAGTACTTC.

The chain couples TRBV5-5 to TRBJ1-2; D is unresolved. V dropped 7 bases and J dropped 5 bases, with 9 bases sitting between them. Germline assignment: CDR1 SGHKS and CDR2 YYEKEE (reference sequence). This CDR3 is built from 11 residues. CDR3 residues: CASCLDYGYTF. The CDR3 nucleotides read TGTGCCAGCTGTTTGGATTATGGCTACACCTTC.

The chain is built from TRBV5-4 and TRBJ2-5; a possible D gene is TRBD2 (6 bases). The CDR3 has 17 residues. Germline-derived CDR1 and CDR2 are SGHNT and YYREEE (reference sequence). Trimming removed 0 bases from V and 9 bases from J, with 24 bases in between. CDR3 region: CASSLEGPSAPPWAQYF. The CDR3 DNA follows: TGTGCCAGCAGCTTGGAAGGGCCTAGCGCTCCGCCGTGGGCCCAGTACTTC.

The CDR3 coding sequence is TGTGCCAGCAGCCCCGGCAGGGGGCCGGGAAACACCATATATTTT. It translates to CASSPGRGPGNTIYF. This chain connects TRBV5-4 to TRBJ1-3; 8 positions match TRBD1. The ends lost 4 bases at V and 4 bases at J; junction bases unmatched: 7. This CDR3 has 15 amino acids. Germline V CDR1 and CDR2: SGHNT, YYREEE (reference sequence).